This note documents a single TCR beta chain sequence. The CDR3 is made up of 17 amino acids. V gave up 4 bases and J gave up 4 bases, with 20 bases separating them. Germline V gene lookup returns CDR1 SGHVS and CDR2 FQNEAQ. The data were produced by immunoSEQ multiplex PCR, yet TCRdb's version contains in-frame clones alone and is incomplete. This repertoire shows roughly 40,000 clones, roughly nine tenths found once; its top ten account for 0.5% to 0.65%. The sample is drawn from a study of T cell changes during pregnancy in multiple sclerosis. The sample in question was CD4+ T cells from peripheral blood mononuclear cells, obtained in the first trimester of pregnancy. The sequence came from a female donor with multiple sclerosis, enrolled in a pregnancy study. The V gene is TRBV7-8, the J gene TRBJ1-5, with a tentative D call TRBD1 (5 bases). The CDR3 nucleotides read TGTGCCAGCAGCTCCCCCCGAGAAAGGGGAATAAATCAGCCCCAGCATTTT. Translated: CASSSPRERGINQPQHF.